The 9 T cell receptor beta chains below were found in one sample sequenced in a study of blood T cell repertoires in COVID-19. Clones were read by immunoSEQ multiplex PCR, and TCRdb kept only the in-frame ones, dropping some. The table lists about 170,000 clones, more than 75% of them singletons. The specimen sequenced was peripheral blood. The receptors come from a man between 65 and 85 years old with acute or convalescent COVID-19.

V and J are TRBV27 and TRBJ2-1; no firm D call. Trimming removed 7 bases at V and 4 bases at J, with 11 bases between. The CDR3 length is 13 residues. The germline gives CDR1 MNHEY, CDR2 SMNVEV (reference sequence). CDR3 sequence: CASKSHIYNEQFF. CDR3 nucleotides: TGTGCCAGCAAGTCCCACATTTACAATGAGCAGTTCTTC.

This chain links TRBV7-3 with TRBJ2-7; D remains unclear. The V end lost 2 bases, the J end lost 6 bases, and 11 bases lay between the germline ends. CDR3 length: 13 residues. The germline gives CDR1 SGHTA, CDR2 FQGTGA. The CDR3 nucleotides read TGTGCCAGCAGCTTAGGGCGAGCTGGCGAGCAGTACTTC. Its protein is CASSLGRAGEQYF.

This rearrangement joins TRBV2 to TRBJ1-5; D perhaps matches TRBD1 (5 bases). The V gene lost 5 bases and the J gene lost 3 bases, with 11 bases spanning the gap. There are 14 residues in the CDR3. CDR1 SNHLY and CDR2 FYNNEI come from the germline V gene. In DNA, the CDR3 is TGTGCCAGCAGTTCCCAGACAGACAATCAGCCCCAGCATTTT. Protein sequence: CASSSQTDNQPQHF.

CDR3 DNA sequence: TGCGCCAGCAGCCCTGGCGCAGGGGGCTATCAGAATGGCTACACCTTC. This gives the protein CASSPGAGGYQNGYTF. The chain carries TRBV5-1 and TRBJ1-2, with TRBD1 identical over 8 bases. The CDR3 sequence is 16 residues long. CDR1 and CDR2 (germline): SGHRS, YFSETQ. J gave up 6 bases and V 4 bases, and 14 bases lay outside the gene matches.

The rearrangement uses TRBV15 and TRBJ1-4; no clear D. The CDR3 is made up of 15 amino acids. The V and J ends lost 5 bases and 6 bases respectively, with 16 bases between them. CDR1 and CDR2 from the germline V gene are LNHNV and YYDKDF (reference sequence). Here the CDR3 reads CATSPLLGGDEKLFF. Written as DNA, the CDR3 is TGTGCCACCAGCCCTCTTCTGGGTGGAGATGAAAAACTGTTTTTT. The full variable domain, with the rest looked up from reference TRBV15 and TRBJ1-4, is DAMVIQNPRYQVTQFGKPVTLSCSQTLNHNVMYWYQQKSSQAPKLLFHYYDKDFNNEADTPDNFQSRRPNTSFCFLDIRSPGLGDTAMYLCATSPLLGGDEKLFFGSGTQLSVL.

This clone turned up a few times. The V and J genes are TRBV9 and TRBJ1-5, with D hard to call. CDR1 SGDLS and CDR2 YYNGEE come from the germline V gene. The V and J ends lost 4 bases and 4 bases respectively, with 9 bases between them. The CDR3 contains 13 residues. The CDR3 DNA is TGTGCCAGCAGCCCTGAGGGAAATCAGCCCCAGCATTTT. It codes for CASSPEGNQPQHF.

The gene calls are TRBV7-9 and TRBJ1-4, with D possibly TRBD1 on 5 matching bases. Germline V gives CDR1 SEHNR, CDR2 FQNEAQ (reference sequence). CDR3 length: 15 amino acids. The ends were cut back, 7 bases at V and 7 bases at J, with 19 bases in the middle. CDR3 nucleotide sequence: TGTGCCAGCACCGATCAGCGGGGGGGATTTGAAAAACTGTTTTTT. This encodes CASTDQRGGFEKLFF.

The V and J genes are TRBV3-1 (or the pseudogene TRBV3-2) and TRBJ2-7; 7 bases align to TRBD2. Per germline, CDR1 LGHDT and CDR2 YNNKEL (reference sequence). Trimming at V came to 2 bases and at J to 3 bases, leaving 10 bases not matched to a gene. This CDR3 region has 16 residues. The DNA for the CDR3 is TGTGCCAGCAGCCAACCCGGGCGAGCGGGACTCTACGAGCAGTACTTC. It encodes CASSQPGRAGLYEQYF.

This clone occurred once. The chain uses TRBV28 and TRBJ2-3; weak D call: TRBD2 (6 bases). Trimming pared 10 bases from V and 4 bases from J, leaving 21 bases between. CDR3 length: 15 amino acids. The germline V gene has CDR1 MDHEN and CDR2 SYDVKM. CDR3 bases: TGTGCCATCAGCAGTGGGGGAACGGGGGCAGATACGCAGTATTTT. Protein product: CAISSGGTGADTQYF.